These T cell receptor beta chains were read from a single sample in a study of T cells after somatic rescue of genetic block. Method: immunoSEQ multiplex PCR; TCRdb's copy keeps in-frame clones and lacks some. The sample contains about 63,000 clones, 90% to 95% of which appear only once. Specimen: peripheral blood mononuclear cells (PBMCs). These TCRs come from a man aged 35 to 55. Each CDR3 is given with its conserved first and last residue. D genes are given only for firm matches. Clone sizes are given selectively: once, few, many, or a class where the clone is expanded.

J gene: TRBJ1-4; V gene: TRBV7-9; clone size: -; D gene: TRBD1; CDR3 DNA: TGTGCCAGCAGCCTCCCCGGGACAGGAAGTTCAACTAATGAAAAACTGTTTTTT; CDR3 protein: CASSLPGTGSSTNEKLFF
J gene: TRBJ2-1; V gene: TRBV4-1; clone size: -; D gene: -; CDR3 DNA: TGCGCCAGCAGCCAAGGGTGGGGGTCCTACAATGAGCAGTTCTTC; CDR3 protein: CASSQGWGSYNEQFF
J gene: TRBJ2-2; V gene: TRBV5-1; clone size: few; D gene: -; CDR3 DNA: TGCGCCAGCAGCTTGGTTCCCGGCACCGGGGAGCTGTTTTTT; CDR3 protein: CASSLVPGTGELFF
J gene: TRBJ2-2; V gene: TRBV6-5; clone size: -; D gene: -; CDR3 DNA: TGTGCCAGCAGCCGAGGGCCCTCCGGCACCGGGGAGCTGTTTTTT; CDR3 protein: CASSRGPSGTGELFF
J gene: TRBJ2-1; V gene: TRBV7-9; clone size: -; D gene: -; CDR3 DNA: TGTGCCAGCAGCTTCAGTCTCAGGGACCTTTACAATGAGCAGTTCTTC; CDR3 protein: CASSFSLRDLYNEQFF
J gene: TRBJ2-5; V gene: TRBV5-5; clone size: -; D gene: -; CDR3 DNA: TGTGCCAGCAGCCGCGGACCACAAGAGACCCAGTACTTC; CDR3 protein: CASSRGPQETQYF
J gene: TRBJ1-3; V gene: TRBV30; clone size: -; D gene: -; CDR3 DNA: TGTGCCTGGAGTGGCTCGGTTGTCTCTGGAAACACCATATATTTT; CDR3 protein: CAWSGSVVSGNTIYF
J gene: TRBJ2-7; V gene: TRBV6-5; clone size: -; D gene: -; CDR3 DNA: TGTGCCAGCACCGGGCAGGTCTACGAGCAGTACTTC; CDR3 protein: CASTGQVYEQYF
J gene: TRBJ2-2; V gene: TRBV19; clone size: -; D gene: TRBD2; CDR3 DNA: TGTGCCAGTAGCCCTCGGGGGGGGACCGGGGAGCTGTTTTTT; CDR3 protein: CASSPRGGTGELFF
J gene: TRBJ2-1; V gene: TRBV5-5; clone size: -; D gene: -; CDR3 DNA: TGTGCCAGCAGCACGGGCCCGATGGATGAGCAGTTCTTC; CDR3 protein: CASSTGPMDEQFF